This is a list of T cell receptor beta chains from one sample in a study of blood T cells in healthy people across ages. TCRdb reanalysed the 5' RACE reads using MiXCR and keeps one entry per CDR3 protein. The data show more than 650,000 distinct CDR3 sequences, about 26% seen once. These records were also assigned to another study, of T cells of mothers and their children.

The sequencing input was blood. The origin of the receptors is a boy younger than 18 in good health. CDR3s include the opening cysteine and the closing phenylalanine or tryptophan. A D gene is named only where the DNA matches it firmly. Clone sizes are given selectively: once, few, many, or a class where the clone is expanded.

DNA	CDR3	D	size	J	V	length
TGCAGTGCTAGAGACCAGCGGGGGGGCCGAAACGAGCAGTACTTC	CSARDQRGGRNEQYF	TRBD2	-	TRBJ2-7	TRBV20-1	15
TGCGCCAGCAGCTTCGCGGGGACAGGGGTGCGTTCACCCCTCCACTTT	CASSFAGTGVRSPLHF	TRBD1	few	TRBJ1-6	TRBV5-1	16
TGTGCCAGCAGTCCCACCGGACAGGGATCCTACGAGCAGTACTTC	CASSPTGQGSYEQYF	TRBD1	many	TRBJ2-7	TRBV28	15
TGTGCCAGCAGTTTATCTGGTCAGGCACGCGAAAAACTGTTTTTT	CASSLSGQAREKLFF	-	-	TRBJ1-4	TRBV27	15
TGTGCCAGCAGTTTAGGGGACACTGAAGCTTTCTTT	CASSLGDTEAFF	-	many	TRBJ1-1	TRBV12-3/TRBV12-4	12
TGTGCCAGCAGTGAATATGGGCCGGCGCGCGTCGAGCAGTACTTC	CASSEYGPARVEQYF	-	few	TRBJ2-7	TRBV25-1	15
TGTGCCAGCAGTTTCCCCCGGGCTCATAGGGATGAGCAGTTCTTC	CASSFPRAHRDEQFF	-	few	TRBJ2-1	TRBV28	15
TGTGCCAGTAGCCACGGGTCAGGGACCTACGAGCAGTACTTC	CASSHGSGTYEQYF	-	-	TRBJ2-7	TRBV19	14
TGTGCCAGCAGCTTAGTAATCGGGGTGAACACTGAAGCTTTCTTT	CASSLVIGVNTEAFF	-	-	TRBJ1-1	TRBV7-9	15
TGTGCCAGCAGCTTACCGCAGGGGAGGGATACGCAGTATTTT	CASSLPQGRDTQYF	-	-	TRBJ2-3	TRBV11-1	14
TGCAGTGCTAGGTTAATTACAGGGGGTCGTGAAAAACTGTTTTTT	CSARLITGGREKLFF	TRBD1	many	TRBJ1-4	TRBV20-1	15
TGTGCCAGCAGCGCCTGGGCGACAGAACAAGAGACCCAGTACTTC	CASSAWATEQETQYF	-	few	TRBJ2-5	TRBV9	15
TGTGCCAGCAGTTTAGCCAGGGCGAATGAAAAACTGTTTTTT	CASSLARANEKLFF	-	few	TRBJ1-4	TRBV12-3/TRBV12-4	14
TGTGCCATCAGCGAAGACAGGCTTAATGAAAAACTGTTTTTT	CAISEDRLNEKLFF	-	few	TRBJ1-4	TRBV10-3	14
TGTGCCAGCAGCGCAAATGATGTTCAAGGGTTAAGCACAGATACGCAGTATTTT	CASSANDVQGLSTDTQYF	-	few	TRBJ2-3	TRBV7-8	18
TGTGCCATCTTATCCTCCGGGGTCGAGCAGTACTTC	CAILSSGVEQYF	-	-	TRBJ2-7	TRBV19	12
TGTGCCAGCTCACCACCGGGACAGCCACAAGAGACCCAGTACTTC	CASSPPGQPQETQYF	TRBD1	-	TRBJ2-5	TRBV18	15
TGTGCCTGGCACAGGCTAGCCAAAAACATTCAGTACTTC	CAWHRLAKNIQYF	-	-	TRBJ2-4	TRBV30	13
TGTGCCAGCAGTTACGGGAGGACAGAGCCCCGTGAGACCCAGTACTTC	CASSYGRTEPRETQYF	-	few	TRBJ2-5	TRBV6-5	16
TGTGCCAGCAGCTTAAAATCCGGCGGGTTGAACACCGGGGAGCTGTTTTTT	CASSLKSGGLNTGELFF	-	few	TRBJ2-2	TRBV7-3	17
TGTGCCAGCAGCTCTCCGGGACAGGCAAGCTCTGGAAACACCATATATTTT	CASSSPGQASSGNTIYF	TRBD1	few	TRBJ1-3	TRBV7-9	17
TGCAGTGCTAGAGGACCGACCCAAGAGACCCAGTACTTC	CSARGPTQETQYF	-	-	TRBJ2-5	TRBV20-1	13
TGTGCCAGCAGCCGGGACATTTGGGCCAAAAACATTCAGTACTTC	CASSRDIWAKNIQYF	-	-	TRBJ2-4	TRBV11-2	15
TGTGCCAGCAGCCAGGTGGGGGGGGGCAATGAGCAGTTCTTC	CASSQVGGGNEQFF	TRBD2	-	TRBJ2-1	TRBV12-3/TRBV12-4	14
TGTGCCAGCAGCCCATACATGACCAGTGGCCACGAGCAGTACTTC	CASSPYMTSGHEQYF	-	-	TRBJ2-7	TRBV7-9	15
TGTGCCAGCAGCGTAGAGGAGGGGGGCTCGGGCACTGAAGCTTTCTTT	CASSVEEGGSGTEAFF	-	-	TRBJ1-1	TRBV9	16
TGTGCCAGCAGCTTAGTCGGAGGTTACACTGAAGCTTTCTTT	CASSLVGGYTEAFF	-	-	TRBJ1-1	TRBV11-2	14
TGTGCCAGCAGTTACTTCTCGTGGCCGGGGGGAAACAATGAGCAGTTCTTC	CASSYFSWPGGNNEQFF	TRBD2	-	TRBJ2-1	TRBV6-5	17
TGTGCCACCAGCACCCCCCGCAGCGAGACCCAGTACTTC	CATSTPRSETQYF	-	few	TRBJ2-5	TRBV15	13
TGTGCCAGCAGCTTGGTTTGGACAGCATCCTCTGGGGCCAACGTCCTGACTTTC	CASSLVWTASSGANVLTF	-	-	TRBJ2-6	TRBV7-9	18
TGCAGTGCTAGCGTTGGGGGGACTAAACTGTTTTTT	CSASVGGTKLFF	-	-	TRBJ1-4	TRBV20-1	12
TGTGCTAGTGGTTTGGTACTGGGGCCAGGGTTAAACACCATATATTTT	CASGLVLGPGLNTIYF	-	-	TRBJ1-3	TRBV12-5	16
TGTGCCAGCAGCTTTTATCAATCAGCGGAGCTGTTTTTT	CASSFYQSAELFF	-	few	TRBJ2-2	TRBV7-9	13
TGCAGTGCCCGGCCAGAGGTAGAGACCCAGTACTTC	CSARPEVETQYF	-	few	TRBJ2-5	TRBV20-1	12
TGTGCCAGCAGCTTAGGACCAGCGGGGGGTGACAATGAGCAGTTCTTC	CASSLGPAGGDNEQFF	TRBD2	-	TRBJ2-1	TRBV7-2	16
TGCGCCAGCAGCCAAGATGTGGGACTCTACGAGCAGTACTTC	CASSQDVGLYEQYF	-	few	TRBJ2-7	TRBV4-1	14
TGTGCCAGCAGCGTAGGTGGCTACACCTTC	CASSVGGYTF	-	few	TRBJ1-2	TRBV9	10
TGTGCCAGCAGGAGCCCAGACAGGGGTTTAGGCTATGGCTACACCTTC	CASRSPDRGLGYGYTF	TRBD1	-	TRBJ1-2	TRBV6-6	16
TGTGCCAGCAGATCAGGACAGGGCGGCTATGGCTACACCTTC	CASRSGQGGYGYTF	TRBD1	many	TRBJ1-2	TRBV12-3/TRBV12-4	14
TGTGCCAGCAACATCTTGCGGGGGACCCAGTACTTC	CASNILRGTQYF	-	-	TRBJ2-5	TRBV14	12
TGTGCCAGCAGCCCCGGGACAGGGAGGTCCGGGGAGCTGTTTTTT	CASSPGTGRSGELFF	TRBD1	-	TRBJ2-2	TRBV5-6	15
TGTGCCAGCAGGAAAACAGGGGGCGTTAAAGATACGCAGTATTTT	CASRKTGGVKDTQYF	TRBD1	-	TRBJ2-3	TRBV12-3/TRBV12-4	15
TGCGCCAGCAGTTTAGCAGGACAGGGGAATTCACCCCTCCACTTT	CASSLAGQGNSPLHF	TRBD1	-	TRBJ1-6	TRBV5-1	15
TGCAGCGCAGCGTCGGCGGGAAACACCATATATTTT	CSAASAGNTIYF	-	-	TRBJ1-3	TRBV29-1	12
TGTGCCAGCAGCCACGGGGGGGCGACCTACAATGAGCAGTTCTTC	CASSHGGATYNEQFF	TRBD2	-	TRBJ2-1	TRBV7-9	15
TGTGCCAGCCTTCAGGGAGGGGCTGGGGCCAACGTCCTGACTTTC	CASLQGGAGANVLTF	TRBD2	few	TRBJ2-6	TRBV2	15
TGCGCCAGCAGCTTGGTCACGGGGGGCGACCGCAACGAGCAGTACTTC	CASSLVTGGDRNEQYF	-	few	TRBJ2-7	TRBV5-1	16
TGTGCCAGCAGCCAAGGGGGACTAGCGGGGGCCACGAACACCGGGGAGCTGTTTTTT	CASSQGGLAGATNTGELFF	TRBD2	-	TRBJ2-2	TRBV4-2	19
-	CSTSGLSSSYEQYF	-	-	TRBJ2-5	TRBV20-1	14
TGCGCCAGCAGCGGAGGGGCTAGCGGGGCCGAGTACCAAGAGACCCAGTACTTC	CASSGGASGAEYQETQYF	TRBD2	few	TRBJ2-5	TRBV5-1	18
TGTGCCAGCAGTTTAAACCCACAGCTCACCTACGAGCAGTACTTC	CASSLNPQLTYEQYF	-	-	TRBJ2-7	TRBV12-3/TRBV12-4	15
TGTGCCAGCAGTCGGGCGGGACAGGGGAAGGACACCGGGGAGCTGTTTTTT	CASSRAGQGKDTGELFF	TRBD1	-	TRBJ2-2	TRBV27	17
TGTGCCAGCAGTTTGGGACAGACACTGAGAGCTTTCTTT	CASSLGQTLRAFF	TRBD1	-	TRBJ1-1	TRBV12-3/TRBV12-4	13
TGCAGCGTTGGGCCGAACACTGAAGCTTTCTTT	CSVGPNTEAFF	-	-	TRBJ1-1	TRBV29-1	11
TGTGCCTGGACCCTAGGGGGGTCCTACGAGCAGTACTTC	CAWTLGGSYEQYF	-	-	TRBJ2-7	TRBV30	13
TGTGCCAGCAGTGTGCTAGCGGGGGAGTACTTC	CASSVLAGEYF	TRBD2	-	TRBJ2-7	TRBV2	11
TGTGCCAGCAGCCAAGGAGCGGGGGGTTACCAAGAGACCCAGTACTTC	CASSQGAGGYQETQYF	TRBD2	-	TRBJ2-5	TRBV3-1	16
TGTGCCAGCAGTTTACATCAGAACACTGAAGCTTTCTTT	CASSLHQNTEAFF	-	-	TRBJ1-1	TRBV12-3/TRBV12-4	13
TGCGCCAGCAGCGCCCGACTAGCGGGGGGGAACAATGAGCAGTTCTTC	CASSARLAGGNNEQFF	TRBD2	-	TRBJ2-1	TRBV4-1	16
TGTGCCAGTAGTATACGGGACAGGGCGAGAAAGACCCAGTACTTC	CASSIRDRARKTQYF	TRBD1	-	TRBJ2-5	TRBV19	15